This entry is about one TCR beta chain. The antigen remains unidentified. The protocol was immunoSEQ multiplex PCR, while the TCRdb copy is restricted to in-frame clones and leaves out a portion. The repertoire holds fewer than 150,000 clones, with 90% as singletons. The record originates from a study of T cell responses to AZD1222 COVID-19 vaccine. Study results and caveats: Vaccine-related CD4 TCRs covered spike, predominating at 160-218 and 743-854. Only 5 to 7 AZD1222 recipients were seropositive at baseline.

After removal of 4 bases from V and 5 bases from J, the junction contained 8 bases not matched to a gene. Germline assignment: CDR1 GTSNPN and CDR2 SVGIG (reference sequence). The CDR3 runs to 15 residues. The starting material was peripheral blood, obtained on day 0 of AZD1222 vaccination. The V gene is TRBV30, the J gene TRBJ1-6, with 7 bases fitting TRBD1. The receptor comes from an adult in good health. Here the CDR3 DNA reads TGTGCCTGGAAGAAACAGGGGCCAAATAATTCACCCCTCCACTTT. Its protein product is CAWKKQGPNNSPLHF.